Following are 27 T cell receptor beta chains from one sample sequenced in a study of blood T cell repertoires in COVID-19. Method: immunoSEQ multiplex PCR; TCRdb's copy keeps in-frame clones and lacks some. The profile shows about 240,000 clones, around 84% of them singletons. Material: peripheral blood. These receptor sequences come from a woman between 70 and 85 years old with active or convalescent COVID-19.

This chain links TRBV7-8 with TRBJ2-7; TRBD1 aligns across 7 bases. Losses at the gene ends were 8 bases for V and 4 bases for J; bases not matched to a gene: 11. The germline gives CDR1 SGHVS, CDR2 FQNEAQ. This CDR3 is built from 14 residues. This chain's CDR3 is CASVPTGNGYEQYF. The CDR3 DNA follows: TGTGCCAGCGTACCGACAGGGAATGGTTACGAGCAGTACTTC.

The chain is built from TRBV28 and TRBJ2-7, with D tentatively TRBD1 (6 bases). CDR1 and CDR2 from the germline V gene are MDHEN and SYDVKM. Deletions cut 8 bases from V and 3 bases from J, with 14 bases between. The length of the CDR3 is 13 residues. The CDR3 spells CASEPGQSYEQYF. The CDR3 bases are TGTGCCAGCGAACCGGGACAAAGCTACGAGCAGTACTTC.

The chain carries TRBV19 and TRBJ1-1; D uncertain. The ends were cut back, 4 bases at V and 1 base at J, with 16 bases in the middle. This CDR3 is built from 16 residues. Germline CDR1 is LNHDA and CDR2 is SQIVND (reference sequence). As DNA, the CDR3 is TGTGCCAGTAGTAACCTAAACCAATTAAGGAACACTGAAGCTTTCTTT. It is translated as CASSNLNQLRNTEAFF.

This clone was seen only a few times. The J gene is TRBJ1-2, the V gene TRBV6-5; D gene unclear. Germline loops: CDR1 MNHEY, CDR2 SVGAGI. The CDR3 is made up of 12 amino acids. Trimming shortened V by 10 bases and J by 3 bases, and 12 bases separated the two germline ends. The DNA for the CDR3 is TGTGCCACCCATATCCGGGACTATGGCTACACCTTC. Translating gives CATHIRDYGYTF.

The chain couples TRBV19 to TRBJ1-5, with a weak D call TRBD1 (6 bases). The CDR3 spans 16 residues. V lost 5 bases, J lost 6 bases, and 20 bases lay in between. CDR1 is LNHDA, CDR2 SQIVND, per germline (reference sequence). The CDR3 reads CASSAKGGQGSQPQHF. The CDR3 bases are TGTGCCAGTAGTGCCAAGGGCGGGCAGGGGAGTCAGCCCCAGCATTTT. Looking up the rest from reference TRBV19 and TRBJ1-5 gives the full variable domain: DGGITQSPKYLFRKEGQNVTLSCEQNLNHDAMYWYRQDPGQGLRLIYYSQIVNDFQKGDIAEGYSVSREKKESFPLTVTSAQKNPTAFYLCASSAKGGQGSQPQHFGDGTRLSIL.

The V and J genes are TRBV5-4 and TRBJ1-2, with TRBD1 identical over 7 bases. Germline lookup yields CDR1 SGHNT and CDR2 YYREEE (reference sequence). Unmatched junction bases numbered 8, after V lost 6 bases and J lost 6 bases. This CDR3 comprises 13 residues. The CDR3 reads CASNDREVDGYTF. CDR3 nucleotide sequence: TGTGCCAGCAACGACAGGGAGGTAGATGGCTACACCTTC.

V gene TRBV27 combines with J gene TRBJ2-3, with 12 positions matching TRBD2. Per germline, CDR1 MNHEY and CDR2 SMNVEV (reference sequence). The CDR3 loop spans 16 amino acids. V shed 6 bases, J shed 2 bases, and the junction held 6 bases outside the gene matches. This CDR3 is CASSRRLAGATDTQYF. CDR3 nucleotide sequence: TGTGCCAGCAGCCGTCGACTAGCGGGGGCCACAGATACGCAGTATTTT.

V is TRBV5-1 and J is TRBJ1-1; D unclear. There are 14 residues in the CDR3. The germline V gene has CDR1 SGHRS and CDR2 YFSETQ. V gave up 4 bases and J gave up 7 bases, with 17 bases separating them. CDR3 sequence: CASSLSFDGREAFF. The CDR3 DNA sequence: TGCGCCAGCAGCCTTAGCTTTGACGGCCGTGAAGCTTTCTTT.

V gene TRBV6-2 or TRBV6-3 combines with J gene TRBJ1-2, with 7 bases fitting TRBD1. The germline CDR1 and CDR2 sequences are MNHEY and SVGEGT. The length of the CDR3 is 15 residues. The V segment lost 0 bases and the J segment 1 base; nucleotides outside the gene matches: 2. The DNA of the CDR3 is TGTGCCAGCAGTTACTCGACAGGGCTTAACTATGGCTACACCTTC. Translating it yields CASSYSTGLNYGYTF.

This clone appeared a few times. The V call is TRBV14, the J call TRBJ2-2; perhaps TRBD1 as D (6 bases). Trimming stripped 6 bases from V and 0 bases from J, with 14 bases between. Germline CDR1 is SGHDN and CDR2 is FVKESK. The CDR3 runs to 16 residues. The CDR3 DNA follows: TGTGCCAGCAGACTTAGACAGGAAGCGAACACCGGGGAGCTGTTTTTT. It specifies CASRLRQEANTGELFF.

This clone occurred a few times. The J gene is TRBJ1-6, the V gene TRBV19; D gene unclear. The V end was cut by 5 bases, the J end by 7 bases, with 15 bases between. This CDR3 spans 15 amino acids. From germline, CDR1 is LNHDA and CDR2 SQIVND (reference sequence). CDR3: CASSAAGATNSPLHF. CDR3 bases: TGTGCCAGTAGTGCCGCGGGTGCGACGAATTCACCCCTCCACTTT.

This clone showed up just a few times. In DNA form, the CDR3 reads TGTGCCAGCAGCTCTAGCATTGACGTCCCCGCCTATGGCTACACCTTC. This sequence encodes CASSSSIDVPAYGYTF. The chain joins TRBV6-6 to TRBJ1-2, with D uncertain. The CDR3 sequence is 16 residues long. The germline gives CDR1 MNHNY, CDR2 SVGAGI (reference sequence). V was pared by 6 bases and J by 4 bases, with 21 bases between.

This chain uses TRBV6-2 or TRBV6-3 with TRBJ2-3, with TRBD1 identical over 7 bases. V lost 2 bases to trimming and J lost 7 bases; unmatched junction nucleotides: 9. The CDR3 extends over 15 amino acids. CDR1 is MNHEY and CDR2 is SVGEGT in the germline V gene. The CDR3 loop is CASSYDLQGWHTQYF. The CDR3 DNA sequence: TGTGCCAGCAGTTACGACTTACAGGGGTGGCATACGCAGTATTTT.

The chain carries TRBV6-1 and TRBJ1-4; 7 nucleotides match TRBD1. From germline, CDR1 is MNHNS and CDR2 SASEGT. CDR3 length: 13 residues. V shed 9 bases and J 7 bases; nucleotides not matched to a gene: 8. In DNA form, the CDR3 reads TGTGCCAGTTTTCAGGGGGGTTCTGAAAAACTGTTTTTT. Its protein is CASFQGGSEKLFF.

Turning to this clone: The conserved phenylalanine or tryptophan normally closing the CDR3 is absent here, so this likely arose from a read error. The DNA is omitted, as the CDR3 cannot be located on it reliably, and the CDR3 follows TCRdb's listing. The chain is built from TRBV10-3 and TRBJ2-6; the D call TRBD1 from the table was never checked on the DNA. The CDR3 extends over 12 residues, inclusive of both ends. From germline, CDR1 is ENHRY and CDR2 SYGVKD. CDR3 sequence reads: CAISEWGQGLIG.

The rearrangement uses TRBV6-5 and TRBJ1-6, with no clear D. Trimming removed 4 bases at V and 0 bases at J, with 7 bases between. This CDR3 comprises 15 residues. Germline V lookup: CDR1 MNHEY, CDR2 SVGAGI. The CDR3 coding sequence is TGTGCCAGCAGTTCAGAGGGCTCCTATAATTCACCCCTCCACTTT. It translates to CASSSEGSYNSPLHF.

This chain uses TRBV6-5 with TRBJ1-1, with 7 bases fitting TRBD1. Trimming took 6 bases from V and 0 from J; bases not matched to a gene: 4. Germline V gene sequence: CDR1 MNHEY, CDR2 SVGAGI. CDR3 length: 14 residues. CDR3 in amino acids: CASRIDRVNTEAFF. CDR3 DNA sequence: TGTGCCAGCAGGATTGACAGGGTGAACACTGAAGCTTTCTTT.

This clone was seen a few times. The V and J genes are TRBV2 and TRBJ1-2; unclear D gene. Trimming removed 8 bases at V and 2 bases at J, with 12 bases between. This CDR3 is built from 13 residues. Germline V gene sequence: CDR1 SNHLY, CDR2 FYNNEI. The DNA for the CDR3 is TGTGCCAGCGGGAGTGGAGGGAACTATGGCTACACCTTC. Translation: CASGSGGNYGYTF.

This clone occurred once. The chain combines TRBV9 with TRBJ2-7; a weak D match, TRBD1 (6 bases). V was clipped by 3 bases and J by 5 bases, with 15 bases between them. CDR1 and CDR2 from the germline V gene are SGDLS and YYNGEE. CDR3 length: 14 residues. Here the CDR3 reads CASSAYSQGNEQYF. CDR3 nucleotide sequence: TGTGCCAGCAGCGCGTATTCACAGGGAAACGAGCAGTACTTC.

The rearrangement links TRBV19 to TRBJ2-7; TRBD1 is a possible D gene (6 bases). Germline loops: CDR1 LNHDA, CDR2 SQIVND (reference sequence). V dropped 5 bases and J dropped 4 bases, with 9 bases sitting between them. This CDR3 has 12 amino acids. The CDR3 DNA is TGTGCCAGTAGTCGGACAGCTTACGAGCAGTACTTC. This sequence encodes CASSRTAYEQYF.

This chain links TRBV20-1 with TRBJ1-5, with a possible D match to TRBD1 (5 bases). CDR1 is DFQATT and CDR2 is SNEGSKA in the germline V gene (reference sequence). The CDR3 is made up of 13 amino acids. V shed 3 bases and J shed 6 bases, with 12 bases lying between them. CDR3 in DNA: TGCAGTGCTAGTCGGCAAGGGGTTCAGCCCCAGCATTTT. The encoded protein is CSASRQGVQPQHF.

CDR3 coding DNA: TGCGCCAGCAGCTTGAGTCCAGGACTAGTGGATACGCAGTATTTT. Protein: CASSLSPGLVDTQYF. This sequence joins TRBV5-1 and TRBJ2-3, with TRBD2 identical over 7 bases. CDR1 SGHRS and CDR2 YFSETQ come from the germline V gene. The CDR3 is made up of 15 amino acids. Unmatched junction bases numbered 8, after V lost 1 base and J lost 6 bases. Supplemented by reference TRBV5-1 and TRBJ2-3, the full variable domain reads KAGVTQTPRYLIKTRGQQVTLSCSPISGHRSVSWYQQTPGQGLQFLFEYFSETQRNKGNFPGRFSGRQFSNSRSEMNVSTLELGDSALYLCASSLSPGLVDTQYFGPGTRLTVL.

The chain combines TRBV6-6 with TRBJ2-5; D is possibly TRBD1 (6 bases). Germline assignment: CDR1 MNHNY and CDR2 SVGAGI (reference sequence). Trimming stripped 7 bases from V and 4 bases from J, with 19 bases between. CDR3 length equals 15 residues. CDR3 loop: CASTDKVGALETQYF. The CDR3 DNA reads as TGTGCCAGCACCGACAAGGTGGGGGCCTTAGAGACCCAGTACTTC.

In its sample, this clone was seen once. The genes are TRBV6-6 and TRBJ2-1, with D maybe TRBD1 (7 bases). The ends were cut back, 5 bases at V and 7 bases at J, with 27 bases in the middle. CDR3 length: 18 residues. Germline values: CDR1 MNHNY, CDR2 SVGAGI (reference sequence). This CDR3 is CASSRHIRTGGRGNEQFF. The CDR3 DNA follows: TGTGCCAGCAGTCGCCATATTCGGACAGGAGGGCGAGGAAATGAGCAGTTCTTC.

The chain has TRBV5-1 and TRBJ1-6; D gene uncertain. From germline, CDR1 is SGHRS and CDR2 YFSETQ. Trimming shortened V by 5 bases and J by 8 bases, and 20 bases separated the two germline ends. The CDR3 is 16 amino acids. CDR3 loop: CASSSGGENGYSPLHF. The CDR3 nucleotides are TGCGCCAGCAGTTCTGGCGGGGAGAACGGGTATTCACCCCTCCACTTT.

The J gene is TRBJ1-5, the V gene TRBV21-1; TRBD1 is the table's D call and was not checked against the DNA. TRBV21-1 is a pseudogene locus. The CDR3 has 13 residues. The CDR3 region has the DNA TGTGCCAGCAAAGGCAAGGGGGCTCAGCCCCAGCATTTT. Protein sequence: CASKGKGAQPQHF.

This sequence joins TRBV3-1 (or the pseudogene TRBV3-2) and TRBJ2-5, with D perhaps matching TRBD1 (7 bases). CDR3 length equals 13 residues. With 4 bases removed from V and 6 bases from J, the gap between germline ends came to 12 bases. Germline V gives CDR1 LGHDT, CDR2 YNNKEL (reference sequence). The CDR3 DNA sequence: TGTGCCAGCAGCCGGAGGGGGCCTAAGACCCAGTACTTC. It is translated as CASSRRGPKTQYF.